This T cell receptor (beta chain) was sequenced in a study of T cells after yellow fever vaccination. Turning to the study itself: Each low-cell-number fraction was prepared by means of SMART-Seq v4 Ultra Low Input.

Study-wide findings and caveats: CD4 and CD8 compartments shared a small share of clonotypes. Re-detected after boosting: most primary clones, around 96% of CD4 and 88% of CD8.

V lost 0 bases, J lost 0 bases, and 11 bases lay in between. The CDR3 sequence is 17 residues long. Germline V gives CDR1 MNHEY, CDR2 SVGAGI. Only a few counts were recorded for this clonotype. Its specificity is not known. In TCRdb, the 5' RACE reads were re-called with MiXCR into one record per CDR3 protein. The sample records about 320,000 distinct CDR3 sequences, roughly 4.3% being singletons. This specimen consisted of PBMCs, obtained 15 days after the yellow fever booster vaccination. The clonotype originates from a man younger than 35 who received the YFV17D yellow fever vaccine. The chain carries TRBV6-5 and TRBJ1-4; D unclear. The CDR3 protein is CASSYSTWRSTNEKLFF. CDR3 nucleotide sequence: TGTGCCAGCAGTTACTCGACTTGGAGGTCAACTAATGAAAAACTGTTTTTT.